This TCR beta chain was captured in a study of human T cells and chemical hapten exposure. This clonotype was seen at least ten times. Germline trimming cut 1 base from V and 2 bases from J; bases unmatched to any gene: 0. The CDR3 is 15 amino acids. Germline V gene sequence: CDR1 SGHDT, CDR2 YYEEEE. Time point of the sample: patch test 2, 6 weeks after DPC sensitization. The sample's treatment: therapeutic diphenylcyclopropenone sensitization with weekly scalp DPC. Patients had alopecia, were aged 18 to 70, and were not pregnant. Individual cDNA molecules (in the library) carried attached unique molecular identifiers. A single record per CDR3 protein comes from TCRdb applying MiXCR to the RACE reads. The sample shows about 81,000 distinct CDR3 sequences, 9.5% to 13% of them seen only once.

This sequence joins TRBV5-6 and TRBJ2-1; TRBD2 matches 10 bases. The TCR originated in a woman aged 30 to 39 with alopecia areata. Some clones in this sample may be carry-over from other donors' samples. The starting material was whole blood, obtained in connection with sensitization to the hapten diphenylcyclopropenone (DPC). DNA for the CDR3: TGTGCCAGCAGCTTGAGCGGGGGGGCCTACAATGAGCAGTTCTTC. Protein product: CASSLSGGAYNEQFF.